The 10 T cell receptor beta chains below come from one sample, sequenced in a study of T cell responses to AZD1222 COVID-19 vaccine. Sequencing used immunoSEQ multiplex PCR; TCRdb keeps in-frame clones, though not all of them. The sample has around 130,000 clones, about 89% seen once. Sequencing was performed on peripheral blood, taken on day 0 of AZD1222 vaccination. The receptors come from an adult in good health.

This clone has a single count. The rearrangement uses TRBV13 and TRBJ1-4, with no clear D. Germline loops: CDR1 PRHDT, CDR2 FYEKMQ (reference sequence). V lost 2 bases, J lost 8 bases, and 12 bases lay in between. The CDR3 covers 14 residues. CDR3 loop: CASSLKVGREKLFF. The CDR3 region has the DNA TGTGCCAGCAGCTTAAAGGTGGGGAGAGAAAAACTGTTTTTT.

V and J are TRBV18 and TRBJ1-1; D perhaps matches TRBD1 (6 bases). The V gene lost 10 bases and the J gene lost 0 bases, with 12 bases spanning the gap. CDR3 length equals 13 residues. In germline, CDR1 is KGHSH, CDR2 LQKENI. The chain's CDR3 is CANRDGLNTEAFF. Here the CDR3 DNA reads TGTGCCAACAGGGACGGACTGAACACTGAAGCTTTCTTT.

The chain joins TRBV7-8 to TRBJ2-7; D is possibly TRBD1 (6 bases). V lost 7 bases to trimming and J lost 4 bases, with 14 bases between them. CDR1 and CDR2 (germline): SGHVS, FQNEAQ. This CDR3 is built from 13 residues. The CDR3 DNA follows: TGTGCCAGCATGAGAGCAGGGGAATACGAGCAGTACTTC. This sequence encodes CASMRAGEYEQYF.

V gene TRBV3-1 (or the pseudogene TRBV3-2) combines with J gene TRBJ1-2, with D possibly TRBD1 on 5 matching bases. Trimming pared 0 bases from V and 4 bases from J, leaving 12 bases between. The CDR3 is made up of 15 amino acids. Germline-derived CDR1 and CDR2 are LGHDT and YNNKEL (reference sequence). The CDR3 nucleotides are TGTGCCAGCAGCCAAGATACCACAGGTTTCTATGGCTACACCTTC. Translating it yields CASSQDTTGFYGYTF.

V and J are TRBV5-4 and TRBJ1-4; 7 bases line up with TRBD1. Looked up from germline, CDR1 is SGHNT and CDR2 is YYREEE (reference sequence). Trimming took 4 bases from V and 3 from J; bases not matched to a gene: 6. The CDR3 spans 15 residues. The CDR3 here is CASSREGAANEKLFF. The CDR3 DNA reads TGTGCCAGCAGCAGAGAGGGGGCGGCTAATGAAAAACTGTTTTTT.

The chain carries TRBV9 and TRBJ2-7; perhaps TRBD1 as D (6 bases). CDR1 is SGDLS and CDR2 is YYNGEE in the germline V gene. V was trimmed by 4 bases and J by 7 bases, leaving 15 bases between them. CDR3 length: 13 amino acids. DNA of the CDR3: TGTGCCAGCAGCCCGACTGGAACAGGGGAGCAGTACTTC. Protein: CASSPTGTGEQYF.

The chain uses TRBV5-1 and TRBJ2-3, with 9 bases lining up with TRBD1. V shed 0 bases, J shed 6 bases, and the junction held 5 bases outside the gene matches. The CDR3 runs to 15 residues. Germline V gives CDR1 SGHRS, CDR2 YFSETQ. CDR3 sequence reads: CASSLGGQGVDTQYF. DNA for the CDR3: TGCGCCAGCAGCTTGGGGGGACAGGGCGTTGATACGCAGTATTTT.

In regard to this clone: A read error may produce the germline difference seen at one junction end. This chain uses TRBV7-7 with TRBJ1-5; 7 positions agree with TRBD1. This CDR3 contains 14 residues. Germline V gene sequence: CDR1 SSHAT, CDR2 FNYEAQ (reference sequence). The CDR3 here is CASNKGAGGKPQHF. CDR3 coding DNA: TGTGCTAGCAACAAGGGGGCAGGTGGAAAGCCCCAGCATTTT.

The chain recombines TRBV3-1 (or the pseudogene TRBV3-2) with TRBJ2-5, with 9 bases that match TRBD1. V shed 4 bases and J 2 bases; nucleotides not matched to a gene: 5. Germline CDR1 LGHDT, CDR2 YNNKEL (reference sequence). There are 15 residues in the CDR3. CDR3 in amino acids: CASSRRTGAQETQYF. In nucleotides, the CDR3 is TGTGCCAGCAGCCGCCGGACAGGGGCGCAAGAGACCCAGTACTTC.

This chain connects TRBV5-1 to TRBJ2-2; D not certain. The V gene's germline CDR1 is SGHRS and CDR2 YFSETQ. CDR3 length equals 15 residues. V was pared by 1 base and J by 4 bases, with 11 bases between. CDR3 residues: CASSLPERSTGELFF. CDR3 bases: TGCGCCAGCAGCTTGCCGGAAAGGAGCACCGGGGAGCTGTTTTTT.